Listed here are 8 T cell receptor beta chains from one sample, sequenced in a study of T cells in Graves' hyperthyroidism and ophthalmopathy. The investigators amplified TCR beta CDR3 regions from RNA transcripts. Researchers ran a first-round RT-PCR on the TCR CDR3 using the HTBI primer set. TCRdb processed the multiplex PCR reads anew with MiXCR; each CDR3 protein has one entry. In the table there are 600,000 to 750,000 distinct CDR3 sequences, approximately 15% of which are singletons. Sequences were obtained from blood. Receptors originate from a man in his fifties with Graves' hyperthyroidism.

The V gene is TRBV28, the J gene TRBJ2-2, with TRBD2 as a possible D gene (6 bases). This CDR3 contains 14 residues. In germline, CDR1 is MDHEN, CDR2 SYDVKM. V was pared by 7 bases and J by 4 bases, with 13 bases between. CDR3 sequence reads: CASTLTEGTGELFF. The CDR3 DNA follows: TGTGCCAGCACCTTGACGGAGGGCACCGGGGAGCTGTTTTTT.

Many counts were recorded for this clonotype. The chain carries TRBV7-9 and TRBJ1-1; no firm D call. V was shortened by 0 bases and J by 2 bases, with 7 bases between the two germline ends. The germline gives CDR1 SEHNR, CDR2 FQNEAQ (reference sequence). This CDR3 is 14 amino acids long. The CDR3 DNA is TGTGCCAGCAGCTTAGCGATGGCTAACACTGAAGCTTTCTTT. Translated, it gives CASSLAMANTEAFF.

This clonotype was seen more than once but under ten times. The chain links TRBV10-2 to TRBJ1-2, with 7 bases matching TRBD1. The trim removed 6 bases at V and 3 bases at J, leaving 7 bases unmatched. The CDR3 is 14 amino acids. The germline CDR1 and CDR2 sequences are WSHSY and SAAADI. CDR3 nucleotides: TGCGCCAGCAGAGGAACAGGGGCGGACTATGGCTACACCTTC. Amino acid sequence: CASRGTGADYGYTF.

This clonotype was picked up a small number of times. The V gene is TRBV6-1, the J gene TRBJ1-5; D is unclear. CDR3 length equals 15 residues. Germline loops: CDR1 MNHNS, CDR2 SASEGT. Trimming shortened V by 5 bases and J by 1 base, and 12 bases separated the two germline ends. CDR3 region: CASSMGSSSNQPQHF. CDR3 nucleotide sequence: TGTGCCAGCAGTATGGGTTCCTCAAGCAATCAGCCCCAGCATTTT.

This chain connects TRBV15 to TRBJ1-5; 7 bases line up with TRBD1. Germline V gene lookup returns CDR1 LNHNV and CDR2 YYDKDF (reference sequence). This CDR3 has 14 residues. V was pared by 4 bases and J by 7 bases, with 7 bases of the junction left unmatched. The CDR3 DNA is TGTGCCACCAGCATAGCGACAGGGCGACAGCCCCAGCATTTT. As protein: CATSIATGRQPQHF.

This clonotype has ten or more counts. The CDR3 loop is CASSIQGDIYNEQFF. As DNA, the CDR3 is TGTGCCAGTAGTATACAGGGAGACATATACAATGAGCAGTTCTTC. The chain joins TRBV19 to TRBJ2-1, with D tentatively TRBD1 or TRBD2 (5 bases each). CDR1 and CDR2 from the germline V gene are LNHDA and SQIVND (reference sequence). The ends were cut back, 2 bases at V and 4 bases at J, with 12 bases in the middle. This CDR3 comprises 15 residues.

V usage is TRBV5-1 and J usage is TRBJ2-1; TRBD2 aligns across 16 bases. Trimming at V came to 7 bases and at J to 7 bases, leaving 5 bases not matched to a gene. There are 15 residues in the CDR3. CDR1 is SGHRS, CDR2 YFSETQ, per germline. CDR3 loop: CASLGLAGGPNEQFF. The CDR3 nucleotides read TGCGCCAGCCTGGGACTAGCGGGAGGGCCGAATGAGCAGTTCTTC. The complete variable domain, with remaining parts taken from reference TRBV5-1 and TRBJ2-1, reads KAGVTQTPRYLIKTRGQQVTLSCSPISGHRSVSWYQQTPGQGLQFLFEYFSETQRNKGNFPGRFSGRQFSNSRSEMNVSTLELGDSALYLCASLGLAGGPNEQFFGPGTRLTVL.

This clonotype has only a few counts. The chain couples TRBV10-3 to TRBJ2-3; TRBD2 matches 12 bases. From germline, CDR1 is ENHRY and CDR2 SYGVKD. V was pared by 3 bases and J by 1 base, with 14 bases of the junction left unmatched. The CDR3 contains 20 residues. CDR3 coding DNA: TGTGCCATCAGTGATTGGACTAGCGGGGCTCGAGTAGGGGGCACAGATACGCAGTATTTT. Residues: CAISDWTSGARVGGTDTQYF.